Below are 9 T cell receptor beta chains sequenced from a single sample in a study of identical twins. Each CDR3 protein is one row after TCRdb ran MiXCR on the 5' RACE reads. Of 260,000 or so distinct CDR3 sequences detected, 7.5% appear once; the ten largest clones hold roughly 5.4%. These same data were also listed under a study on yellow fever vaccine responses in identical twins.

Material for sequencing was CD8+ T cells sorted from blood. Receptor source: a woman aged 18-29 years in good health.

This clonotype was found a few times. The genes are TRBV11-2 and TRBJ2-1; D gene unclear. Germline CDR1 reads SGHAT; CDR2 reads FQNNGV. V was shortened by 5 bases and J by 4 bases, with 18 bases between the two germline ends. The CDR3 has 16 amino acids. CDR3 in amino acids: CASSTVARDIYNEQFF. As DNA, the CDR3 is TGTGCCAGCAGCACCGTGGCCCGCGACATATACAATGAGCAGTTCTTC.

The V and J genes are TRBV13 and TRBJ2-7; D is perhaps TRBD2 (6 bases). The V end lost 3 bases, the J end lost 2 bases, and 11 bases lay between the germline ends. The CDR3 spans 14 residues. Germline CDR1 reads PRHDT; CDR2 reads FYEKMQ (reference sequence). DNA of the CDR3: TGTGCCAGCAGCTTGTACGGGAGCACCTACGAGCAGTACTTC. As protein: CASSLYGSTYEQYF.

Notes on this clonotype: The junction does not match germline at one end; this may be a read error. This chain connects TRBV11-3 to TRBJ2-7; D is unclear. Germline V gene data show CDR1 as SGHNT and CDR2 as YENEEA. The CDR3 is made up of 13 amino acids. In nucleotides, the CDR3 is TGTGCAAGCACAGAAACTTCAACCTACGAGCAGTACTTC. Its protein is CASTETSTYEQYF. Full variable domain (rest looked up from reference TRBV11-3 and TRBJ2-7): EAGVVQSPRYKIIEKKQPVAFWCNPISGHNTLYWYLQNLGQGPELLIRYENEEAVDDSQLPKDRFSAERLKGVDSTLKIQPAELGDSAVYLCASTETSTYEQYFGPGTRLTVT.

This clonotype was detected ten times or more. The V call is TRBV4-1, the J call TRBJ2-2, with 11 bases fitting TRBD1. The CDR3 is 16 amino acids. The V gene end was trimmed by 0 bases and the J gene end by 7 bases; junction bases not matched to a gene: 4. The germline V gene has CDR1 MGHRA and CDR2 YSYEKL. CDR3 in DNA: TGCGCCAGCAGCCAAGATGCAGGGACAGGGGGCGGGGAGCTGTTTTTT. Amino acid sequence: CASSQDAGTGGGELFF.

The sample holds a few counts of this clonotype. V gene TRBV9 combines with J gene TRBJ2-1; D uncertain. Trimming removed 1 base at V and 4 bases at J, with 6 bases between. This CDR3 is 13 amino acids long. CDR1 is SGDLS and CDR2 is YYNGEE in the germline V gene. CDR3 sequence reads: CASSVWDYNEQFF. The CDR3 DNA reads TGTGCCAGCAGCGTATGGGATTACAATGAGCAGTTCTTC.

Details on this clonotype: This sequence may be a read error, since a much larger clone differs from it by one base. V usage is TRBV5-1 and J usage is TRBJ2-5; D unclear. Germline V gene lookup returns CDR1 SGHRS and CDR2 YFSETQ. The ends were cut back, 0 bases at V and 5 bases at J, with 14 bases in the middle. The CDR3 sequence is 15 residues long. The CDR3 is CASSLEQATQETQYF. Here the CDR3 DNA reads TGCGCCAGCAGCTTGGAACAAGCGACTCAGGAGACCCAGTACTTC.

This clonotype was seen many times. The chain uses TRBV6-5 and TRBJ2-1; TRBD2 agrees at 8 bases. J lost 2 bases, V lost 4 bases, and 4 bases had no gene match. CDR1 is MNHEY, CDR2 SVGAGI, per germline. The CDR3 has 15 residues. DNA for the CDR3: TGTGCCAGCAGTTGGTCTAGCGGGCCCTACAATGAGCAGTTCTTC. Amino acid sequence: CASSWSSGPYNEQFF.

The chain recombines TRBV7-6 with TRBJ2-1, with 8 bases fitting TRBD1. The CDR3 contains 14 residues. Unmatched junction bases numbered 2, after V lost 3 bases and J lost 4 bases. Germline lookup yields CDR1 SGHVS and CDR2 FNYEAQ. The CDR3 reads CASSLDRVYNEQFF. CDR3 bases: TGTGCCAGCAGCTTGGACAGGGTGTACAATGAGCAGTTCTTC.

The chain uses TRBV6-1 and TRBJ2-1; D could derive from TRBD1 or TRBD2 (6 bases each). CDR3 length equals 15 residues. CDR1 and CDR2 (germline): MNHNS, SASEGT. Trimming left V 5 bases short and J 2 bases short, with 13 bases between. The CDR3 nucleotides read TGTGCCAGCAGTCCAGAGGGGGGAACCTACAATGAGCAGTTCTTC. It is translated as CASSPEGGTYNEQFF.